Listed here are 21 T cell receptor beta chains from one sample, sequenced in a study of T cell responses to AZD1222 COVID-19 vaccine. Produced via immunoSEQ multiplex PCR; TCRdb's table is partial and in-frame only. This table has 130,000 to 150,000 clones, about 93% appearing once. The starting material was peripheral blood, obtained on day 0 of AZD1222 vaccination. Every receptor here comes from an adult in good health.

This chain uses TRBV5-1 with TRBJ2-3, with 7 bases lining up with TRBD2. Looked up from germline, CDR1 is SGHRS and CDR2 is YFSETQ. With 3 bases clipped from V and 3 bases from J, the junction kept 4 bases outside the gene matches. The CDR3 has 14 amino acids. Here the CDR3 reads CASSSAGETDTQYF. The CDR3 coding sequence is TGCGCCAGCAGCTCGGCGGGGGAAACAGATACGCAGTATTTT.

The chain couples TRBV25-1 to TRBJ1-1; D not resolved. Germline V CDR1 and CDR2: MGHDK, SYGVNS. V was clipped by 2 bases and J by 0 bases, with 10 bases between them. CDR3 length: 15 amino acids. The CDR3, as DNA: TGTGCCAGCAGTGAACGTGTATCCATGAACACTGAAGCTTTCTTT. Amino acids: CASSERVSMNTEAFF. The full variable domain, completed using reference TRBV25-1 and TRBJ1-1, is EADIYQTPRYLVIGTGKKITLECSQTMGHDKMYWYQQDPGMELHLIHYSYGVNSTEKGDLSSESTVSRIRTEHFPLTLESARPSHTSQYLCASSERVSMNTEAFFGQGTRLTVV.

This clone was observed once. The CDR3 DNA follows: TGTGCCAGCAGCGTAGGTCAGGGGTGGAGCACTGAAGCTTTCTTT. Translation: CASSVGQGWSTEAFF. The gene calls are TRBV9 and TRBJ1-1, with D possibly matching TRBD1 (6 bases). CDR1 and CDR2 (germline): SGDLS, YYNGEE. This CDR3 spans 15 amino acids. V was cut by 0 bases and J by 4 bases, with 13 bases left in between. Looking up the rest from reference TRBV9 and TRBJ1-1 gives the full variable domain: DSGVTQTPKHLITATGQRVTLRCSPRSGDLSVYWYQQSLDQGLQFLIQYYNGEERAKGNILERFSAQQFPDLHSELNLSSLELGDSALYFCASSVGQGWSTEAFFGQGTRLTVV.

V is TRBV30 and J is TRBJ2-7; TRBD1 might be the D (5 bases). With 4 bases removed from V and 3 bases from J, the gap between germline ends came to 10 bases. The germline V gene has CDR1 GTSNPN and CDR2 SVGIG (reference sequence). The CDR3 has 12 amino acids. The CDR3 region has the DNA TGTGCCTGGACTGGCCAGGGCTACGAGCAGTACTTC. The encoded protein is CAWTGQGYEQYF.

This chain joins TRBV6-5 and TRBJ1-5; D is possibly TRBD1 (6 bases). There are 15 residues in the CDR3. V lost 6 bases to trimming and J lost 4 bases, with 16 bases between them. Germline CDR1 reads MNHEY; CDR2 reads SVGAGI. CDR3 amino acids: CASSLSRGRNQPQHF. For the CDR3, the DNA is TGTGCCAGCAGCCTTTCCAGGGGTCGTAATCAGCCCCAGCATTTT.

Only a few counts were recorded for this clone. V gene TRBV3-1 (or the pseudogene TRBV3-2) combines with J gene TRBJ2-7; D is ambiguous. The CDR3 contains 13 residues. The germline V and J ends were trimmed by 4 bases and 1 base, with 8 bases remaining between them. CDR1 is LGHDT, CDR2 YNNKEL, per germline (reference sequence). The CDR3 bases are TGTGCCAGCAGCCGAATCCGTTCCTACGAGCAGTACTTC. Protein: CASSRIRSYEQYF.

The V and J genes are TRBV5-6 and TRBJ1-2; 11 bases map to TRBD1. The CDR3 contains 15 residues. The germline V gene has CDR1 SGHDT and CDR2 YYEEEE. Germline trimming cut 7 bases from V and 3 bases from J; bases unmatched to any gene: 8. Here the CDR3 DNA reads TGTGCCAGCTACTCGCCGGGACAGGGGGACTATGGCTACACCTTC. Its protein product is CASYSPGQGDYGYTF.

Only a few counts were recorded for this clone. The gene calls are TRBV2 and TRBJ1-2; D might be TRBD1 (5 bases). The CDR3 sequence is 13 residues long. Germline CDR1 reads SNHLY; CDR2 reads FYNNEI. Trimming pared 3 bases from V and 5 bases from J, leaving 10 bases between. CDR3 protein: CASSEGPRYGYTF. CDR3 sequence (DNA): TGTGCCAGCAGTGAGGGACCAAGGTATGGCTACACCTTC.

For this clone: Other DNA sequences in this sample translate to the same CDR3. This chain uses TRBV2 with TRBJ2-6, with D tentatively TRBD1 (6 bases). The CDR3 consists of 14 residues. Germline V gives CDR1 SNHLY, CDR2 FYNNEI. V lost 6 bases and J 1 base, leaving 7 bases between the germline ends. The CDR3 coding sequence is TGTGCCAGCAGCACAGGGTCTGGGGCCAACGTCCTGACTTTC. This codes for CASSTGSGANVLTF. The full variable domain, its missing parts supplied by reference TRBV2 and TRBJ2-6, is EPEVTQTPSHQVTQMGQEVILRCVPISNHLYFYWYRQILGQKVEFLVSFYNNEISEKSEIFDDQFSVERPDGSNFTLKIRSTKLEDSAMYFCASSTGSGANVLTFGAGSRLTVL.

As DNA, the CDR3 is TGTGCCAGCAGCGCCTCGGCGGGAGTCGGCAATGAGCAGTTCTTC. Residues: CASSASAGVGNEQFF. The chain employs TRBV9 and TRBJ2-1, with 7 positions matching TRBD2. Germline assignment: CDR1 SGDLS and CDR2 YYNGEE. CDR3 size: 15 residues. The V segment lost 3 bases and the J segment 6 bases; nucleotides outside the gene matches: 9.

V gene TRBV7-8 combines with J gene TRBJ2-7, with 8 bases identical to TRBD2. There are 14 residues in the CDR3. The J segment lost 4 bases and the V segment lost 4 bases, leaving 6 bases of the junction unmatched. Germline assignment: CDR1 SGHVS and CDR2 FQNEAQ. The chain's CDR3 is CASSSGGGGYEQYF. The CDR3 bases are TGTGCCAGCAGCTCGGGAGGCGGGGGGTACGAGCAGTACTTC.

The V call is TRBV5-6, the J call TRBJ1-1, with D uncertain. The germline CDR1 and CDR2 sequences are SGHDT and YYEEEE. CDR3 size: 14 residues. Trimming removed 4 bases from V and 5 bases from J, with 15 bases in between. CDR3 region: CASSRFNRGTEAFF. CDR3 nucleotide sequence: TGTGCCAGCAGCCGATTCAACCGTGGAACTGAAGCTTTCTTT.

V gene TRBV6-6 combines with J gene TRBJ1-2, with 7 bases matching TRBD1. The CDR3 length is 14 residues. CDR1 is MNHNY and CDR2 is SVGAGI in the germline V gene (reference sequence). The ends lost 7 bases at V and 4 bases at J; junction bases unmatched: 9. CDR3 residues: CASNIIGTAYGYTF. The DNA of the CDR3 is TGTGCCAGCAATATAATTGGGACAGCCTATGGCTACACCTTC.

The chain couples TRBV4-1 to TRBJ2-7; TRBD2 matches 9 bases. The CDR3 is made up of 15 amino acids. Germline V gene sequence: CDR1 MGHRA, CDR2 YSYEKL. V gave up 4 bases and J gave up 4 bases; unmatched junction bases: 8. The CDR3 sequence: CASSLTVAGVYEQYF. The CDR3, as DNA: TGCGCCAGCAGCCTTACTGTAGCGGGAGTTTACGAGCAGTACTTC.

The rearrangement links TRBV7-8 to TRBJ2-5, with D perhaps matching TRBD1 (6 bases). CDR1 and CDR2 (germline): SGHVS, FQNEAQ. The CDR3 spans 16 residues. Deletions cut 5 bases from V and 1 base from J, with 17 bases between. The CDR3: CASSPSIGQPQETQYF. The CDR3 nucleotides read TGTGCCAGCAGCCCGAGCATAGGACAGCCCCAAGAGACCCAGTACTTC.

The V call is TRBV7-2, the J call TRBJ1-5; D unclear. The germline V gene encodes CDR1 SGHTA and CDR2 FQGNSA. The CDR3 is made up of 15 amino acids. Between the trimmed V and J ends, which lost 5 bases and 7 bases, there was a span of 18 bases. CDR3 in DNA: TGTGCCAGCAGCCACGATCCTTCGGTAGGGCAGCCCCAGCATTTT. Translating gives CASSHDPSVGQPQHF.

The rearrangement uses TRBV7-9 and TRBJ2-1; D unclear. V lost 1 base and J 12 bases, leaving 10 bases between the germline ends. Germline V gene lookup returns CDR1 SEHNR and CDR2 FQNEAQ (reference sequence). The CDR3 sequence is 12 residues long. The CDR3 DNA is TGTGCCAGCAGCTTAGGGGAAATGGGGCAGTTCTTC. This codes for CASSLGEMGQFF.

The J gene is TRBJ1-6, the V gene TRBV9, with 8 bases fitting TRBD1. Germline CDR1 is SGDLS and CDR2 is YYNGEE. The CDR3 spans 14 residues. With V trimmed by 7 bases and J by 10 bases, 10 bases remained unmatched. The CDR3 coding sequence is TGTGCCAGCCCAAGCCAGGGGGCAGGGTCACCCCTCCACTTT. As protein: CASPSQGAGSPLHF.

The table lists this clone with a few counts. V usage is TRBV15 and J usage is TRBJ1-1; possible D gene TRBD1, 6 bases. With 8 bases removed from V and 5 bases from J, the gap between germline ends came to 18 bases. The germline V gene encodes CDR1 LNHNV and CDR2 YYDKDF (reference sequence). The CDR3 consists of 14 residues. In nucleotides, the CDR3 is TGTGCCACCGGGGCGGGGGGCGAGTATACTGAAGCTTTCTTT. This sequence encodes CATGAGGEYTEAFF.

The V and J genes are TRBV19 and TRBJ2-2; D gene unclear. The germline V gene encodes CDR1 LNHDA and CDR2 SQIVND (reference sequence). The CDR3 totals 12 residues. V lost 5 bases to trimming and J lost 8 bases, with 9 bases between them. In DNA, the CDR3 is TGTGCCAGTAGTCCGAAGAGGGGGGAGCTGTTTTTT. Its translation: CASSPKRGELFF.

This clone was seen once. The CDR3 sequence: CASSQENIQYF. CDR3 nucleotide sequence: TGTGCCAGCAGTCAGGAAAACATTCAGTACTTC. The chain links TRBV2 to TRBJ2-4; D remains unclear. V lost 5 bases to trimming and J lost 5 bases, with 4 bases between them. The CDR3 length is 11 residues. CDR1 and CDR2 from the germline V gene are SNHLY and FYNNEI.